The 16 T cell receptor beta chains below all came from one sample that was sequenced in a study of T-cell reconstitution after alpha-beta-depleted transplantation in children. The library targeted TCRbeta and was prepared with unique molecular identifiers. In TCRdb, the PCR reads were re-called with MiXCR into one record per CDR3 protein. The sample contains about 610,000 distinct CDR3 sequences, around 27% of which appear only once. This specimen was PBMCs, taken before TCRalphabeta/CD19-depleted stem cell transplant. Receptors were obtained from a boy less than two years old with Wiskott-Aldrich syndrome, due to receive a stem cell transplant.

The chain combines TRBV29-1 with TRBJ1-1; the D is unclear. This CDR3 has 12 amino acids. The V end was cut by 7 bases, the J end by 4 bases, with 13 bases between. Looked up from germline, CDR1 is SQVTM and CDR2 is ANQGSEA. This CDR3 is CSAWWGGTEAFF. As DNA, the CDR3 is TGCAGCGCCTGGTGGGGAGGCACTGAAGCTTTCTTT.

The genes are TRBV12-3 or TRBV12-4 and TRBJ2-3, with TRBD1 identical over 8 bases. The V gene end was trimmed by 3 bases and the J gene end by 7 bases; junction bases not matched to a gene: 9. CDR3 size: 15 residues. CDR3 sequence: CASSLAQGAGNTQYF. DNA for the CDR3: TGTGCCAGCAGTTTGGCGCAGGGGGCAGGGAATACGCAGTATTTT.

This clonotype is a singleton in its sample. The V and J genes are TRBV24-1 and TRBJ2-5; tentatively, D is TRBD2 (5 bases). The CDR3 covers 14 residues. V lost 4 bases, J lost 4 bases, and 12 bases lay in between. CDR1 and CDR2 from the germline V gene are KGHDR and SFDVKD. The CDR3 region is CATSDPWTGETQYF. Written as DNA, the CDR3 is TGTGCCACCAGTGACCCCTGGACTGGAGAGACCCAGTACTTC.

V and J are TRBV7-2 and TRBJ2-5; weak D call: TRBD2 (5 bases). CDR1 and CDR2 from the germline V gene are SGHTA and FQGNSA. The CDR3 is 13 residues long. Trimming pared 4 bases from V and 5 bases from J, leaving 11 bases between. As DNA, the CDR3 is TGTGCCAGCAGCTATAAGCGGAGGGAGACCCAGTACTTC. Residues: CASSYKRRETQYF.

This clonotype was seen only a few times. V usage is TRBV5-1 and J usage is TRBJ2-5; TRBD1 is a possible D gene (6 bases). The CDR3 is made up of 12 amino acids. Trimming removed 5 bases from V and 4 bases from J, with 9 bases in between. Germline CDR1 is SGHRS and CDR2 is YFSETQ. The CDR3 DNA sequence: TGCGCCAGCAGAGGACAGTTAGAGACCCAGTACTTC. It yields the protein CASRGQLETQYF.

As concerns this clonotype: Mismatch with germline at one junction end may stem from a read error. V gene TRBV6-5 combines with J gene TRBJ2-1; D not resolved. This CDR3 has 10 residues. In germline, CDR1 is MNHEY, CDR2 SVGAGI. CDR3 DNA sequence: TGTCCCAGCAGTCGTCCAGAGCAGTTCTTC. This encodes CPSSRPEQFF.

The chain joins TRBV5-1 to TRBJ2-7, with a weak D call TRBD1 (8 bases). Trimming stripped 1 base from V and 2 bases from J, with 13 bases between. This CDR3 spans 15 amino acids. Germline CDR1 and CDR2: SGHRS and YFSETQ. DNA of the CDR3: TGCGCCAGCAGCTTGAACAGGGGGGGGACCTACGAGCAGTACTTC. Translated: CASSLNRGGTYEQYF. The variable domain in full, completed from reference TRBV5-1 and TRBJ2-7, reads KAGVTQTPRYLIKTRGQQVTLSCSPISGHRSVSWYQQTPGQGLQFLFEYFSETQRNKGNFPGRFSGRQFSNSRSEMNVSTLELGDSALYLCASSLNRGGTYEQYFGPGTRLTVT.

The chain recombines TRBV6-5 with TRBJ2-1; D call uncertain. The V and J ends lost 4 bases and 8 bases respectively, with 15 bases between them. The germline V gene encodes CDR1 MNHEY and CDR2 SVGAGI. This CDR3 spans 14 amino acids. In nucleotides, the CDR3 is TGTGCCAGCAGTTTCCTAGTTTTTTTGGATGAGCAGTTCTTC. This encodes CASSFLVFLDEQFF.

The chain couples TRBV28 to TRBJ1-5; D unclear. Trimming took off 3 bases at V and 3 bases at J, with 9 bases between the two ends. The CDR3 is made up of 14 amino acids. CDR1 MDHEN and CDR2 SYDVKM come from the germline V gene. Written as DNA, the CDR3 is TGTGCCAGCAGTTTGTTAGGGAACAATCAGCCCCAGCATTTT. Amino acids: CASSLLGNNQPQHF. The variable domain in full, completed from reference TRBV28 and TRBJ1-5, reads DVKVTQSSRYLVKRTGEKVFLECVQDMDHENMFWYRQDPGLGLRLIYFSYDVKMKEKGDIPEGYSVSREKKERFSLILESASTNQTSMYLCASSLLGNNQPQHFGDGTRLSIL.

DNA for the CDR3: TGTGCCAGCACCCGAAGGACAGCCCAAGAGACCCAGTACTTC. Its translation: CASTRRTAQETQYF. The chain combines TRBV11-2 with TRBJ2-5; perhaps TRBD1 as D (6 bases). The V gene lost 7 bases and the J gene lost 1 base, with 13 bases spanning the gap. Per germline, CDR1 SGHAT and CDR2 FQNNGV. The CDR3 length is 14 residues.

The chain carries TRBV6-5 and TRBJ2-7; maybe TRBD1 (6 bases). The CDR3 sequence is 19 residues long. Germline V CDR1 and CDR2: MNHEY, SVGAGI. Deletions cut 2 bases from V and 2 bases from J, with 25 bases between. The CDR3 sequence: CASSYNIRDPGHGAYEQYF. The DNA for the CDR3 is TGTGCCAGCAGTTACAATATTAGGGACCCGGGACACGGGGCCTACGAGCAGTACTTC.

This clonotype has a handful of counts. The V and J genes are TRBV10-3 and TRBJ2-7; D is unresolved. V shed 0 bases and J shed 8 bases, with 11 bases lying between them. CDR1 ENHRY and CDR2 SYGVKD come from the germline V gene. The CDR3 consists of 13 residues. The CDR3 sequence: CAISESEVSKQYF. The CDR3 coding sequence is TGTGCCATCAGTGAGTCCGAAGTGAGCAAGCAGTACTTC.

The V gene is TRBV29-1, the J gene TRBJ1-2; a possible D gene is TRBD1 (5 bases). Looked up from germline, CDR1 is SQVTM and CDR2 is ANQGSEA. Trimming took 2 bases from V and 4 from J, leaving 11 bases between them. This CDR3 region has 13 residues. CDR3 region: CSVEWWGGYGYTF. CDR3 sequence (DNA): TGCAGCGTTGAATGGTGGGGCGGCTATGGCTACACCTTC. Using reference TRBV29-1 and TRBJ1-2 for the parts outside the CDR3, the full variable domain is SAVISQKPSRDICQRGTSLTIQCQVDSQVTMMFWYRQQPGQSLTLIATANQGSEATYESGFVIDKFPISRPNLTFSTLTVSNMSPEDSSIYLCSVEWWGGYGYTFGSGTRLTVV.

This clonotype was detected a few times. J is TRBJ2-3 and V is TRBV20-1, with D tentatively TRBD1 (5 bases). Germline values: CDR1 DFQATT, CDR2 SNEGSKA (reference sequence). V was clipped by 4 bases and J by 2 bases, with 7 bases between them. This CDR3 has 12 amino acids. The CDR3 is CSATRATDTQYF. The CDR3 DNA is TGCAGTGCTACCAGGGCCACAGATACGCAGTATTTT.

This clonotype has a handful of counts. This chain links TRBV5-1 with TRBJ2-5, with 8 positions matching TRBD2. The CDR3 extends over 14 amino acids. V shed 1 base, J shed 5 bases, and the junction held 4 bases outside the gene matches. Germline loops: CDR1 SGHRS, CDR2 YFSETQ. CDR3 in DNA: TGCGCCAGCAGCTTGCGGTCGGGAGGGGAGACCCAGTACTTC. Translating gives CASSLRSGGETQYF. The full variable domain, with the rest looked up from reference TRBV5-1 and TRBJ2-5, is KAGVTQTPRYLIKTRGQQVTLSCSPISGHRSVSWYQQTPGQGLQFLFEYFSETQRNKGNFPGRFSGRQFSNSRSEMNVSTLELGDSALYLCASSLRSGGETQYFGPGTRLLVL.

This clonotype was found a few times. The rearrangement links TRBV6-1 to TRBJ1-1; D gene ambiguous. CDR3 size: 15 residues. The V gene's germline CDR1 is MNHNS and CDR2 SASEGT. Trimming cost V 3 bases and J 0 bases, with 11 bases left between them. The CDR3 here is CASSEIVILNTEAFF. DNA of the CDR3: TGTGCCAGCAGTGAGATCGTTATATTGAACACTGAAGCTTTCTTT.